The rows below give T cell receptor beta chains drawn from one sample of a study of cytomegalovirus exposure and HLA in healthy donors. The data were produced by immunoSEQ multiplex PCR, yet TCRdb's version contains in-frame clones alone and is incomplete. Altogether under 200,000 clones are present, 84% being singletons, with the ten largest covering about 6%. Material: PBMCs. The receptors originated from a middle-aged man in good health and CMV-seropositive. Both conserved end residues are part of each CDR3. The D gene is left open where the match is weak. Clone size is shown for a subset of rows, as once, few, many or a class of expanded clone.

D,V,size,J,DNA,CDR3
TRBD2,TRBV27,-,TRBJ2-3,TGTGCCAGCAGTTTAGTAGCGGGGGAGTTGGCGGATACGCAGTATTTT,CASSLVAGELADTQYF
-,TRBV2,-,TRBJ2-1,TGTGCCAGCACACCCAACTACTATTCCAATGAGCAGTTCTTC,CASTPNYYSNEQFF
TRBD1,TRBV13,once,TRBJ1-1,TGTGCCAGCAGCTTAGGCCTAAAGGGGACAGGGGGGACTGAAGCTTTCTTT,CASSLGLKGTGGTEAFF
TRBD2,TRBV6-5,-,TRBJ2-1,TGTGCCAGCAGTCCGGACACGGCGGGGGACGAGCAGTTCTTC,CASSPDTAGDEQFF
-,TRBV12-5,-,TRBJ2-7,TGTGCTAGTGGTTTGGTACGCGGAACAGGTAGCCTCTACGAGCAGTACTTC,CASGLVRGTGSLYEQYF
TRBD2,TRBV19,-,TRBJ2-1,TGTGCCAGTAGTGCGGGACTAGCGGGAGCGATTGAGCAGTTCTTC,CASSAGLAGAIEQFF
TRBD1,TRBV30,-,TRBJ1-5,TGTGCCTGGAGTCGACAGGGGGATCAGCCCCAGCATTTT,CAWSRQGDQPQHF
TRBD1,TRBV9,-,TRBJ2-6,TGTGCCAGCAGCGCCTGGGACAGGGTCAGCACAAACGGGGCCAACGTCCTGACTTTC,CASSAWDRVSTNGANVLTF
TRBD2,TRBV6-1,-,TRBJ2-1,TGTGCCAGCAGTATAAGGACGGGAACGGGGGGGCAGTTCTTC,CASSIRTGTGGQFF
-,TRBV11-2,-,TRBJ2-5,TGTGCCAGCAGCTCTACTAGGACCCTCTCCCAGACCCAGTACTTC,CASSSTRTLSQTQYF
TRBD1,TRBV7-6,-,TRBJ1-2,TGTGCCAGCAGCCCAACAGGGGGCTCAGGATATGGCTACACCTTC,CASSPTGGSGYGYTF
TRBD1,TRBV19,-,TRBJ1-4,TGTGCCAGTAGTACGGGACAGCTAGAGGAAAAACTGTTTTTT,CASSTGQLEEKLFF
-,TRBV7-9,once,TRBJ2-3,TGTGCCAGCAGCGTCCTTACTGGTTACACAGATACGCAGTATTTT,CASSVLTGYTDTQYF
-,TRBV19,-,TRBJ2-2,TGTGCCAGTTGCGGCGGCGTAAACACCGGGGAGCTGTTTTTT,CASCGGVNTGELFF
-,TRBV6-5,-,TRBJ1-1,TGTGCCAGCACCTCGGGGGTTAACACTGAAGCTTTCTTT,CASTSGVNTEAFF
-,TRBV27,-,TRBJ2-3,TGTGCCAGCAGTTTATGGGGGGACAGAGATACGCAGTATTTT,CASSLWGDRDTQYF
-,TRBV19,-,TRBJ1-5,TGTGCCAGTATGGCTCGGACTTATAGCAATCAGCCCCAGCATTTT,CASMARTYSNQPQHF
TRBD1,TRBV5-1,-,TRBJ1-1,TGCGCCAGCAGCGAGGCCGGGACAGTTAACACTGAAGCTTTCTTT,CASSEAGTVNTEAFF
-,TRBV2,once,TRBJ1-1,TGTGCCAGCAGTCGGACAGCCATGAACACTGAAGCTTTCTTT,CASSRTAMNTEAFF
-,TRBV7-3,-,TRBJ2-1,TGTGCCAGCAGCTTAACGGGGACATCCTACAATGAGCAGTTCTTC,CASSLTGTSYNEQFF
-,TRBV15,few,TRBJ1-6,TGTGCCACCAGCAGAGATAGTCTTAATTCACCCCTCCACTTT,CATSRDSLNSPLHF
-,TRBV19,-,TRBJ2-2,TGTGCCAGTAGTATGGGAGGAACTAGGGGCGGGGAGCTGTTTTTT,CASSMGGTRGGELFF
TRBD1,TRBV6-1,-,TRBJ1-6,TGTGCCAGCAGGGGGGACAGGGATAATTCACCCCTCCACTTT,CASRGDRDNSPLHF
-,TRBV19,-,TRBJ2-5,TGTGCCAGTAGTATCGGGACACGGTTAGGGGAGACCCAGTACTTC,CASSIGTRLGETQYF
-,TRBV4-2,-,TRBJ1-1,TGTGCCAGCAGCTCTCTGGGCAGGAACACTGAAGCTTTCTTT,CASSSLGRNTEAFF
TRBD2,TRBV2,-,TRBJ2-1,TGTGCCAGCAGGGTGGGGACTAGCGCTGTTAATGAGCAGTTCTTC,CASRVGTSAVNEQFF
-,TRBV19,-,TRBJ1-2,TGTGCCAGTACGAAGGCAGGGGCATCGAATCCCTATGGCTACACCTTC,CASTKAGASNPYGYTF
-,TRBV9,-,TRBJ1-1,TGCGCCAGCAGCTCCCGGACAAGCATGAACACTGAAGCTTTCTTT,CASSSRTSMNTEAFF
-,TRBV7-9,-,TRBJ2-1,TGTGCCCTTGGTGGGGGCGGCGAAATTCCGGATGAGCAGTTCTTC,CALGGGGEIPDEQFF
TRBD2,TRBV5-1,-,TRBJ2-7,TGCGCCAGCAGCTTGGGGGGGACTAACTACGAGCAGTACTTC,CASSLGGTNYEQYF
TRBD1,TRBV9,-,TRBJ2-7,TGTGCCAGCGGGGGAGAGGGGGCGAGGGAGCAGTACTTC,CASGGEGAREQYF
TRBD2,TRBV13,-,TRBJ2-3,TGTGCCAGCAGCGGAGAGGTCAGCGGGGGCACACGGGATACGCAGTATTTT,CASSGEVSGGTRDTQYF
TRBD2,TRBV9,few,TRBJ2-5,TGTGCCAGCAGCGTTACTAGCGGACAAGAGACCCAGTACTTC,CASSVTSGQETQYF
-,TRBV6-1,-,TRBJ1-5,TGTGCCAGCAGTGAAGCCGGGAGGGGAGGCAATCAGCCCCAGCATTTT,CASSEAGRGGNQPQHF
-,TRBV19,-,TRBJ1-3,TGTGCCAGTAGTATAGAGTGGAGCTCTGGAAACACCATATATTTT,CASSIEWSSGNTIYF
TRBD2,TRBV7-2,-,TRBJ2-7,TGTGCCAGCAGCTCACCGCGGGGGGTTTCCTACGAGCAGTACTTC,CASSSPRGVSYEQYF
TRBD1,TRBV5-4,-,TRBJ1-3,TGTGCCAGCAGCTTGGAGGACAGGGCATCCACCATATATTTT,CASSLEDRASTIYF
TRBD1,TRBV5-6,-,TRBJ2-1,TGTGCCAGCAGCGAGGACAGGTACTCGTATGAGCAGTTCTTC,CASSEDRYSYEQFF
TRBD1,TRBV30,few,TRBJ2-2,TGTGCCTGGTCCGGGACAGGACCTTTTGAGGAGCTGTTTTTT,CAWSGTGPFEELFF
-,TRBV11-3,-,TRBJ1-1,TGTGCCAGCAGCTTAGGCCCGGGGAACACTGAAGCTTTCTTT,CASSLGPGNTEAFF
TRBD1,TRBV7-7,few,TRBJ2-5,TGTGCTAGCAGCTTGACAGGGGAAGAGACCCAGTACTTC,CASSLTGEETQYF
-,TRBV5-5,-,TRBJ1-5,TGTGCCAGCAGCTTGGGGCAGAGCAATCAGCCCCAGCATTTT,CASSLGQSNQPQHF
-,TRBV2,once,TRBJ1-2,TGTGCCAGCCGCCTGATCGTGGGGGGTGGCTACACCTTC,CASRLIVGGGYTF
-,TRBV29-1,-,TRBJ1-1,TGCAGCGTGGCAGTGATGAACACTGAAGCTTTCTTT,CSVAVMNTEAFF
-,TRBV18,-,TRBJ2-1,TGTGCCAGCTCACCACCGACGACAGGACTTAAGAGCTCCTACAATGAGCAGTTCTTC,CASSPPTTGLKSSYNEQFF
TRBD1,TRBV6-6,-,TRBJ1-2,TGTGCCAGCAGTTACTCGACAGGGGAGGGCTACACCTTC,CASSYSTGEGYTF
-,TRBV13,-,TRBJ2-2,TGTGCCAGCAGCTCGCTCTTGGGGGAGCGGGCGAACACCGGGGAGCTGTTTTTT,CASSSLLGERANTGELFF
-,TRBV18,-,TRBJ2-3,TGTGCCAGCTCAACATCTGATTTTACTAGCCGCACAGATACGCAGTATTTT,CASSTSDFTSRTDTQYF
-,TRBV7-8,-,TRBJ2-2,TGTGCCAGCAGCCCACAGGGGGGGTGGGTAAACACCGGGGAGCTGTTTTTT,CASSPQGGWVNTGELFF
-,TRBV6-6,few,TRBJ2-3,TGTGCCAGCAGTTCCGGAAGGGGCGTTCTTGCAGATACGCAGTATTTT,CASSSGRGVLADTQYF
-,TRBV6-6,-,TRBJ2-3,TGTGCCAGCAGTGGACAGTCCACAGATACGCAGTATTTT,CASSGQSTDTQYF
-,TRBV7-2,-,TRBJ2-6,TGTGCCAGCAGCTTAATCGGTGGAGGCTCTGGGGCCAACGTCCTGACTTTC,CASSLIGGGSGANVLTF
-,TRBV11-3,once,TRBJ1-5,TGTGCCAGCAGCTTAGTCCTCCCCGAGCAGCCCCAGCATTTT,CASSLVLPEQPQHF
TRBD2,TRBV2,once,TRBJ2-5,TGTGCCAGCACTTGGAGCGGGGGCCTGTACCAAGAGACCCAGTACTTC,CASTWSGGLYQETQYF
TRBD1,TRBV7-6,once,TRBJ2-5,TGTGCCAGCAGCCAGGGACAGGGTCAAGAGACCCAGTACTTC,CASSQGQGQETQYF